This T cell receptor beta chain was documented in a study of cytomegalovirus exposure and HLA in healthy donors. PCR was performed using 60 Vbeta and 13 Jbeta primers. Data came from immunoSEQ multiplex PCR; TCRdb stores just in-frame clones and leaves some out. The table lists 85,000 to 100,000 clones, more than 60% of them singletons, with 7% to 9% in the top ten. This donor's file did not include a recorded CMV serostatus. Deletions cut 7 bases from V and 0 bases from J, with 13 bases between. This CDR3 has 15 residues. The germline V gene encodes CDR1 MNHEY and CDR2 SVGAGI. For this clone: Its antigen is currently unknown.

Study-wide points: For most TCR sequences rarity was the rule, although some public TCRs occurred in many donors. A link between a missense DCLRE1C variant and TCR beta V- and J-gene trimming emerged from a later analysis.

The chain employs TRBV6-5 and TRBJ2-1, with no clear D. Sequenced material: PBMCs. The TCR was taken from a human donor in good health. The CDR3 DNA follows: TGTGCCAGCACCCGAAGCGCCAGCTCCTACAATGAGCAGTTCTTC. This codes for CASTRSASSYNEQFF.